These 8 T cell receptor beta chains came from one sample sequenced in a study of CD8+CD57+ T cells in acquired aplastic anemia. Genomic DNA provided the template from which TCR beta VDJ and CDR3 profiles were obtained. Via MiXCR, TCRdb re-called the reads, giving one row per CDR3 protein. The sample has 150,000 to 200,000 distinct CDR3 sequences, 64% seen once. Sequences were obtained from sorted CD4+, CD8+, or CD8+CD57+ T cells (not recorded which) from PBMCs. The receptor set was obtained from a human donor with severe aplastic anemia or a healthy control (not recorded which).

This clonotype was seen more than once but under ten times. The chain has TRBV29-1 and TRBJ2-3; no clear D. Germline V gene lookup returns CDR1 SQVTM and CDR2 ANQGSEA. The CDR3 sequence is 13 residues long. Trimming pared 6 bases from V and 0 bases from J, leaving 10 bases between. CDR3 nucleotide sequence: TGCAGCGTCCGTGGGCTTAGCACAGATACGCAGTATTTT. It yields the protein CSVRGLSTDTQYF.

V usage is TRBV7-8 and J usage is TRBJ2-1, with D maybe TRBD2 (5 bases). The CDR3 is 13 residues long. V gave up 7 bases and J gave up 1 base, with 8 bases separating them. CDR1 and CDR2 (germline): SGHVS, FQNEAQ. The CDR3 protein is CASTPGSYNEQFF. The DNA for the CDR3 is TGTGCCAGCACACCGGGGTCCTACAATGAGCAGTTCTTC.

On this clonotype: The junction does not match germline at one end; this may be a read error. This chain joins TRBV6-5 and TRBJ2-7; 13 nucleotides match TRBD2. Germline-derived CDR1 and CDR2 are MNHEY and SVGAGI. The CDR3 spans 14 residues. The CDR3 nucleotides are TGTGCCAGCAGGGGACTAGCGGGACCCTACGAGCAGTGCTTC. Its protein is CASRGLAGPYEQCF.

At least ten counts were recorded for this clonotype. The chain combines TRBV20-1 with TRBJ1-4; unclear D gene. There are 15 residues in the CDR3. V was shortened by 0 bases and J by 0 bases, with 8 bases between the two germline ends. The germline V gene encodes CDR1 DFQATT and CDR2 SNEGSKA (reference sequence). DNA for the CDR3: TGCAGTGCTAGAGATTCTCGGGCAACTAATGAAAAACTGTTTTTT. Protein: CSARDSRATNEKLFF.

The chain uses TRBV7-9 and TRBJ2-5; the match to TRBD1 covers 11 bases. The CDR3 sequence is 16 residues long. Per germline, CDR1 SEHNR and CDR2 FQNEAQ (reference sequence). The trim removed 4 bases at V and 5 bases at J, leaving 9 bases unmatched. The CDR3 DNA follows: TGTGCCAGCAGCTACGGACGGACAGGGGGCGAGGAGACCCAGTACTTC. The encoded protein is CASSYGRTGGEETQYF.

The chain links TRBV7-8 to TRBJ2-2; 11 bases align to TRBD2. CDR1 is SGHVS, CDR2 FQNEAQ, per germline. The trim removed 5 bases at V and 7 bases at J, leaving 15 bases unmatched. The CDR3 is made up of 18 amino acids. For the CDR3, the DNA is TGTGCCAGCAGCCCACTAGCGGGGGACTCCCCACCGTTCGGGGAGCTGTTTTTT. Protein product: CASSPLAGDSPPFGELFF.

The chain recombines TRBV29-1 with TRBJ2-1, with 10 bases matching TRBD2. The germline V gene has CDR1 SQVTM and CDR2 ANQGSEA. After removal of 7 bases from V and 7 bases from J, the junction contained 7 bases not matched to a gene. CDR3 size: 13 residues. The CDR3 sequence: CSAVGLAENEQFF. In DNA form, the CDR3 reads TGCAGCGCTGTAGGACTAGCGGAAAATGAGCAGTTCTTC.

This clonotype appeared many times. This chain uses TRBV29-1 with TRBJ1-3, with TRBD1 as a possible D gene (6 bases). Germline assignment: CDR1 SQVTM and CDR2 ANQGSEA. V lost 0 bases, J lost 4 bases, and 13 bases lay in between. The CDR3 extends over 15 amino acids. Written as DNA, the CDR3 is TGCAGCGTTGAAGATAGGCAGGGGCAAGGAAACACCATATATTTT. Its translation is CSVEDRQGQGNTIYF.